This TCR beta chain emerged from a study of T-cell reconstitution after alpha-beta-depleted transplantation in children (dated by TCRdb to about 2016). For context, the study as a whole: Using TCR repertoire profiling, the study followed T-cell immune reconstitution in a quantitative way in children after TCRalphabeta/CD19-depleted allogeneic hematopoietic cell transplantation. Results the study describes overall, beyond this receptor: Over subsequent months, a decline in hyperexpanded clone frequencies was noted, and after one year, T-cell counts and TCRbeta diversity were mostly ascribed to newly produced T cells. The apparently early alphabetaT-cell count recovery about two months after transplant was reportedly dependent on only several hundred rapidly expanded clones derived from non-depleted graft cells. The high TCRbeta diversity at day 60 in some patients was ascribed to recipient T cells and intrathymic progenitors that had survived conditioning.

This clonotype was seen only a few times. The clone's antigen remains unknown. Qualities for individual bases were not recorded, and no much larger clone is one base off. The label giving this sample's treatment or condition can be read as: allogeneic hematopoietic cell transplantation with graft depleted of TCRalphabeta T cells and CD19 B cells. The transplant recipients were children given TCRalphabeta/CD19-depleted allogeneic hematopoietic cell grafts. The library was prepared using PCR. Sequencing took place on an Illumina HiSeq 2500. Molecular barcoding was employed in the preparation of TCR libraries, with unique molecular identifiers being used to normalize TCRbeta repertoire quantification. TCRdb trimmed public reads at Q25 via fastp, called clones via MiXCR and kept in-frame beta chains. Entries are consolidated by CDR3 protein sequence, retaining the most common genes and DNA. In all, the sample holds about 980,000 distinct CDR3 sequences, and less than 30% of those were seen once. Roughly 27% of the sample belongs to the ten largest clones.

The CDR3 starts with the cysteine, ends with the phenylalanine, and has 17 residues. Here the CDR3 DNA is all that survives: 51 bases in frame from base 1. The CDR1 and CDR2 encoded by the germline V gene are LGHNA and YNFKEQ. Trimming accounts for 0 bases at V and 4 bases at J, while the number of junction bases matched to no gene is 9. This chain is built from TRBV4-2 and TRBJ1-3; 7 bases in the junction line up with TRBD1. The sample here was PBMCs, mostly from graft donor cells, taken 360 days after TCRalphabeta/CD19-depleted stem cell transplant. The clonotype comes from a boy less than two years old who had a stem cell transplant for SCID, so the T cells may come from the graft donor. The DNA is TGTGCCAGCAGCCAAGATTGGACAGGACCCTCCGGAAACACCATATATTTT. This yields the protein CASSQDWTGPSGNTIYF.